This TCR beta chain was documented in a study of OX40 agonist ivuxolimab in advanced cancers. Turning to the study itself: One hepatocellular carcinoma and a couple of cutaneous melanoma patients partially responded. General study points: Normalized T-cell clonal expansion was also low in a subset of nonresponders. On average, CD8+ T cells showed a greater number of expanded clones than CD4+.

It was autoimmune disease history or systemic immunosuppression that excluded patients. Germline values: CDR1 MGHRA, CDR2 YSYEKL. Trimming cost V 6 bases and J 5 bases, with 22 bases left between them. There are 16 residues in the CDR3. Generated by immunoSEQ multiplex PCR, the TCRdb table keeps only in-frame clones and is missing some. The sample yields approximately 100,000 clones, around 90% seen once. This clone was counted a few times. Its specificity is unknown. The clonotype was recovered from an adult with an advanced solid tumor such as melanoma, head and neck, liver or kidney cancer. The gene calls are TRBV4-1 and TRBJ2-5, with D uncertain. This sample comprised CD4+ or CD8+ T cells sorted from blood, obtained in a trial of the OX40 agonist ivuxolimab. The CDR3 loop is CASSPSTGVRRETQYF. The DNA of the CDR3 is TGCGCCAGCAGTCCTTCAACTGGGGTACGGCGGGAGACCCAGTACTTC.